This TCR beta chain was observed in a study of T-cell reconstitution after alpha-beta-depleted transplantation in children. Unique molecular identifiers were used to barcode this TCRbeta library. TCRdb re-analysed the PCR reads in MiXCR, keeping a single row per CDR3 protein. This table holds some 200,000 distinct CDR3 sequences, approximately 8.4% found once. This CDR3 has 13 residues. Germline V lookup: CDR1 DFQATT, CDR2 SNEGSKA (reference sequence). V was trimmed by 3 bases and J by 4 bases, leaving 13 bases between them. The source of this sequence is a male patient between 2 and 15 years old who had a stem cell transplant for acute myeloid leukemia, so the T cells may come from the graft donor. The chain recombines TRBV20-1 with TRBJ2-7; D not resolved. The source was PBMCs, mostly from graft donor cells, collected 360 days after TCRalphabeta/CD19-depleted stem cell transplant. Written as DNA, the CDR3 is TGCAGTGCTAGGGCCAGGTCTTTGTACGAGCAGTACTTC. This sequence encodes CSARARSLYEQYF.